This T cell receptor (beta chain) was sequenced in a study of T-cell memory formation after mild COVID-19 (dated by TCRdb to the early 2020s). General notes on the study: TCR sequence clusters from the two donors were found to be largely donor specific. Longitudinal TCRalpha and TCRbeta repertoire sequencing tracked T-cell clones expanding and contracting after mild COVID-19 in a couple of donors. The cohort comprised two young, previously healthy adult volunteers, one female and one male.

Germline trimming amounts to 3 bases on V and 4 bases on J, with 6 as the count of junction bases outside the gene matches. CDR1 and CDR2 are read off the germline V gene (reference sequence) as MNHEY and SMNVEV. Its CDR3 holds 15 amino acids, cysteine through phenylalanine. Only the CDR3 DNA stays, 45 bases, in frame from base 1. PBMCs were isolated by Ficoll-Paque density gradient centrifugation. This clonotype was seen at least ten times. There is no known antigen for this receptor. Qualities for individual bases were not recorded, and no much larger clone is one base off. Study-level results and caveats: Whether the second-wave clones peaking on day 37 were SARS-CoV-2 specific was not confirmed. The study covered only a couple of mild cases, and larger cohorts including severe cases with pre-infection samples were considered necessary. Contracting CD4+ clones appeared mostly in the CM and EM memory subsets, whereas CD8+ clones were enriched in EMRA. Some responding clones were found in pre-infection memory, which suggests that pre-existing cross-reactive memory T cells took part in the SARS-CoV-2 response. Clones that contracted from day 15 to 85 showed balanced CD4/CD8 phenotypes, whereas a second wave of clones that expanded from day 15 to 37 leaned towards CD4+.

Instrument on record: Illumina NovaSeq 6000. TCRalpha and TCRbeta cDNA libraries were constructed by 5'RACE with constant-segment primers, with sample barcodes and unique molecular identifiers being introduced. Trizol reagent was used to extract RNA from every sample. The libraries were amplified in two PCR steps, and the second step added a second sample barcode and Illumina TruSeq adapters. The libraries were sequenced on an Illumina NovaSeq using 2 x 150 bp paired-end reads. Per the source publication's procedure: The reads were demultiplexed and collapsed into UMI-guided consensus sequences using migec v1.2.7. With mixcr v2.1.11, UMI consensuses were aligned to TRA and TRB V and J templates and assembled into clonotypes. A clonotype was counted as expanded or contracted only when both edgeR and NoisET called the clonotype significant, with the noise models trained on biological replicates. For edgeR calls, a false discovery rate-adjusted p below 0.01 and a log2 fold-change threshold of 1 were applied. PCA with hierarchical clustering of max-normalized trajectories of the 1000 most abundant clonotypes was used as exploratory dynamics analysis. The CD4 or CD8 phenotype of responding clones was assigned using the separately sequenced CD4+ and CD8+ repertoires. The public sequencing data were trimmed at Q25 with fastp and processed into clonotypes with MiXCR by TCRdb, which kept only in-frame beta chains. Rows merge per CDR3 protein into single entries with the most common DNA and genes. The authors' filters were not applied to this entry. The sample contains more than 35,000 distinct CDR3 sequences, 6% to 6.5% of them found a single time. Under 0.9% of the sample lies in the top ten.

The chain was built from TRBV27 and TRBJ2-7; TRBD1 aligns with 10 central bases. The receptor's source is an adult who had mild COVID-19 (a few samples of this study predate the infection). The sample titles of this study are shuffled in the database, so cell type and time point are left out. Input material: PBMCs or a T cell subset sorted from them (not recorded which). The base sequence is TGTGCCAGCAGTTTCACCGGGACAGGGGCTTACGAGCAGTACTTC. Its coded protein is CASSFTGTGAYEQYF.